This paragraph reports one T cell receptor beta chain. Its antigen is as yet unknown. These data come from a study of Tregs in tolerant kidney transplant recipients. Study as a whole: Mixed chimerism was transient after nonmyeloablative marrow transplants from related graft donors. Whole-study results and caveats: Donor-specific Treg expansion exceeded global Treg expansion in tolerant patients, suggesting antigen drive.

Profiling relied on immunoSEQ multiplex PCR, and the TCRdb table lists in-frame clones only, not all of them. The repertoire holds about 110,000 clones, with around 90% as singletons. Thawed PBMCs were FACS-sorted into unstimulated CD4+CD25+CD127- regulatory T cells, CD4+CD25- non-regulatory cells, CD4 and CD8 cells. CDR3 size: 17 residues. CDR1 and CDR2 (germline): SGHRS, YFSETQ. V lost 4 bases, J lost 4 bases, and 13 bases stayed unmatched. This specimen consisted of CD4+ T cells from blood, obtained before the transplant. The origin of this receptor is a human donor who received a combined kidney and bone marrow transplant. This chain uses TRBV5-1 with TRBJ2-5, with 10 bases lining up with TRBD2. This chain's CDR3 is CASSPGSSGGRGETQYF. In nucleotides, the CDR3 is TGCGCCAGCAGCCCCGGGAGTAGCGGGGGGAGAGGAGAGACCCAGTACTTC.